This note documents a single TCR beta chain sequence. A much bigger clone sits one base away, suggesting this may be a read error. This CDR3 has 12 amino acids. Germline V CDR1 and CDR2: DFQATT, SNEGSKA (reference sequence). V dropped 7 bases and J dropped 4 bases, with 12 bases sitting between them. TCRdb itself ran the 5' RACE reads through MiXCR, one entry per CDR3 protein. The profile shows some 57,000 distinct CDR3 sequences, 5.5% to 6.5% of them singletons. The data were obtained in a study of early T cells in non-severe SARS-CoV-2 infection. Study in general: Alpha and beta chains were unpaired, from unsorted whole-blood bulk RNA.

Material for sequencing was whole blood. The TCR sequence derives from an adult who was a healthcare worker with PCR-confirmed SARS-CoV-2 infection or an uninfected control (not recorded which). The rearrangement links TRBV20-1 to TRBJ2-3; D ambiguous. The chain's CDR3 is CSVSSVADTQYF. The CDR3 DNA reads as TGCAGTGTTAGTTCGGTGGCAGATACGCAGTATTTT.